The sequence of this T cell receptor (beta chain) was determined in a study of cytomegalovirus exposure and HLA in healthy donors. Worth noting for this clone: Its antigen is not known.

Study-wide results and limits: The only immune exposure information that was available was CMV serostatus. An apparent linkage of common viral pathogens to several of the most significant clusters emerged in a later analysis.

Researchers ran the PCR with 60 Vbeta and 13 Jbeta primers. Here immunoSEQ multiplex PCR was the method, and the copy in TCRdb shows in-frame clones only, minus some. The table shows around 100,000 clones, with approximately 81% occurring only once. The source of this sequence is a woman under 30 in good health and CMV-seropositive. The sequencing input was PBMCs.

This CDR3 is CASSLGLGGSYNEQFF. In nucleotides, the CDR3 is TGTGCCAGCAGCTTAGGTCTTGGGGGGTCCTACAATGAGCAGTTCTTC. The chain is built from TRBV7-2 and TRBJ2-1, with a tentative D call TRBD2 (6 bases). V was cut by 1 base and J by 1 base, with 11 bases left in between. Germline CDR1 SGHTA, CDR2 FQGNSA. This CDR3 has 16 residues.